This is a list of T cell receptor beta chains from one sample in a study of control samples from healthy donors and cancer patients. Clones were read by immunoSEQ multiplex PCR, and TCRdb kept only the in-frame ones, dropping some. In the table there are tens of thousands of clones, about 87% of which are singletons. The sample consisted of PBMCs. The receptors were gathered from a woman in her sixties with head and neck cancer. CDR3s include the opening cysteine and the closing phenylalanine or tryptophan. D genes are given only for firm matches. Size is stated for part of the rows, as once, few or many counts, or as a class when the clone is expanded.

j_call | d_call | v_call | clone_size | cdr3_aa | cdr3_nt
TRBJ2-7 | . | TRBV30 | . | CAWSKDKTYEQYF | TGTGCCTGGAGTAAAGACAAAACCTACGAGCAGTACTTC
TRBJ1-6 | . | TRBV2 | . | CASRDQGNRFGNSPLHF | TGTGCCAGCAGAGATCAGGGGAACAGGTTTGGGAATTCACCCCTCCACTTT
TRBJ1-5 | . | TRBV7-2 | few | CASSLTDRLNQPQHF | TGTGCCAGCAGCTTGACTGACAGGCTGAATCAGCCCCAGCATTTT
TRBJ2-1 | . | TRBV21-1 | . | CASSKALMGRDAFNEQFF | TGTGCCAGCAGCAAAGCGCTTATGGGACGGGACGCCTTCAATGAGCAGTTCTTC
TRBJ2-1 | . | TRBV11-3 | . | CASSLRGWGNEQFF | TGTGCCAGCAGCTTACGGGGCTGGGGGAATGAGCAGTTCTTC
TRBJ2-7 | TRBD1 | TRBV29-1 | . | CSGRTGSEQYF | TGCAGCGGTCGGACAGGTTCCGAGCAGTACTTC
TRBJ2-2 | . | TRBV5-4 | . | CASSLVRPRNTGELFF | TGTGCCAGCAGCTTGGTCCGACCTCGGAACACCGGGGAGCTGTTTTTT
TRBJ2-7 | TRBD1 | TRBV27 | . | CASRLKAGTGVSYEQYF | TGTGCCAGCAGGCTAAAAGCCGGGACAGGGGTCTCCTACGAGCAGTACTTC
TRBJ2-7 | . | TRBV18 | . | CASSPPGEYEQYF | TGTGCCAGCTCACCACCGGGGGAGTACGAGCAGTACTTC
TRBJ2-1 | . | TRBV30 | . | CAWSVGGSGNEQFF | TGTGCCTGGAGTGTAGGGGGGTCGGGTAATGAACAGTTCTTC
TRBJ2-5 | TRBD1 | TRBV5-5 | . | CASSSTGVVQETQYF | TGTGCCAGCAGCTCAACAGGGGTTGTACAAGAGACCCAGTACTTC
TRBJ1-1 | . | TRBV28 | once | CASSLGPTEAFF | TGTGCCAGCAGTTTAGGTCCGACTGAAGCTTTCTTT
TRBJ1-1 | TRBD1 | TRBV24-1 | . | CATSDTGVSEAFF | TGTGCCACCAGTGATACAGGGGTTTCTGAAGCTTTCTTT
TRBJ1-1 | . | TRBV5-5 | . | CASSLGTERRGTEAFF | TGTGCCAGCAGCTTGGGGACAGAGCGTAGAGGGACTGAAGCTTTCTTT
TRBJ2-1 | . | TRBV6-2/TRBV6-3 | . | CASSYSGGYNEQFF | TGTGCCAGCAGTTACTCAGGGGGGTACAATGAGCAGTTCTTC
TRBJ1-1 | . | TRBV28 | . | CASSLARENTEAFF | TGTGCCAGCAGTTTAGCCAGGGAGAACACTGAAGCTTTCTTT
TRBJ2-1 | TRBD2 | TRBV15 | . | CATSYRLAGHNEQFF | TGTGCCACCAGCTACCGACTAGCGGGGCACAATGAGCAGTTCTTC
TRBJ2-5 | . | TRBV7-6 | . | CASSSTQGQGGETQYF | TGTGCCAGCAGCTCTACCCAGGGGCAGGGGGGAGAGACCCAGTACTTC
TRBJ1-3 | TRBD1 | TRBV5-1 | . | CASSLPRDSSSGNTIYF | TGCGCCAGCAGCCTTCCCCGGGACAGCAGCTCTGGAAACACCATATATTTT
TRBJ1-5 | . | TRBV10-1 | . | CASHRGPNQPQHF | TGCGCCAGCCACCGGGGCCCAAATCAGCCCCAGCATTTT
TRBJ2-3 | . | TRBV7-9 | . | CATGGATLSDTQYF | TGTGCCACAGGGGGGGCCACGTTATCAGATACGCAGTATTTT
TRBJ1-1 | . | TRBV5-1 | . | CASSSQTGTEAFF | TGCGCCAGCAGCTCCCAGACGGGAACTGAAGCTTTCTTT
TRBJ2-1 | TRBD2 | TRBV7-9 | . | CASSLVRLAGEDEQFF | TGTGCCAGCAGCTTAGTCCGGCTAGCGGGAGAGGATGAGCAGTTCTTC
TRBJ2-2 | . | TRBV5-1 | . | CASSLKGSNTGELFF | TGCGCCAGCAGCTTGAAGGGGTCGAACACCGGGGAGCTGTTTTTT
TRBJ2-1 | TRBD2 | TRBV2 | . | CASVFGGSVNEQFF | TGTGCCAGCGTCTTTGGCGGGAGTGTGAATGAGCAGTTCTTC
TRBJ1-5 | TRBD1 | TRBV28 | . | CASSFEGAVGNQPQHF | TGTGCCAGCAGTTTTGAGGGGGCGGTGGGCAATCAGCCCCAGCATTTT
TRBJ2-7 | . | TRBV15 | . | CATSRGPLYAYEQYF | TGTGCCACCAGCAGAGGACCCCTCTATGCCTACGAGCAGTACTTC
TRBJ2-7 | TRBD2 | TRBV2 | . | CASSERLADSYEQYF | TGTGCCAGCAGCGAAAGACTAGCGGACTCCTACGAGCAGTACTTC
TRBJ2-1 | TRBD1 | TRBV24-1 | . | CATSDGTGVGEQFF | TGTGCCACCAGTGATGGGACAGGGGTGGGTGAGCAGTTCTTC
TRBJ1-1 | . | TRBV18 | . | CASSPQGGTEAFF | TGTGCCAGCTCACCACAGGGGGGCACTGAAGCTTTCTTT